This TCR beta chain was obtained from a study of shared clonotypes between healthy human individuals. V trimming: 0 bases; J trimming: 5 bases; junction bases outside the gene matches: 5. The CDR3 consists of 15 residues. Germline assignment: CDR1 LNHNV and CDR2 YYDKDF (reference sequence). A remark on this clone: The antigen is not known.

The protocol was immunoSEQ multiplex PCR, while the TCRdb copy is restricted to in-frame clones and leaves out a portion. Altogether roughly 2.4 million clones are present, more than 90% being singletons, with the ten largest covering roughly 0.13%. Study-level findings and limits: Among non-shared clonotypes, generation probabilities were lower than among those shared by all four donors.

This sequence was found in a man in his late teens or twenties in good health. V usage is TRBV15 and J usage is TRBJ2-3; 7 positions agree with TRBD2. Specimen: naive CD4+ T cells sorted from blood. Stated subset: CD45RA+ positively selected. The CDR3 bases are TGTGCCACCAGCAGAGACCGGGGGGATGGAGATACGCAGTATTTT. Translation: CATSRDRGDGDTQYF.